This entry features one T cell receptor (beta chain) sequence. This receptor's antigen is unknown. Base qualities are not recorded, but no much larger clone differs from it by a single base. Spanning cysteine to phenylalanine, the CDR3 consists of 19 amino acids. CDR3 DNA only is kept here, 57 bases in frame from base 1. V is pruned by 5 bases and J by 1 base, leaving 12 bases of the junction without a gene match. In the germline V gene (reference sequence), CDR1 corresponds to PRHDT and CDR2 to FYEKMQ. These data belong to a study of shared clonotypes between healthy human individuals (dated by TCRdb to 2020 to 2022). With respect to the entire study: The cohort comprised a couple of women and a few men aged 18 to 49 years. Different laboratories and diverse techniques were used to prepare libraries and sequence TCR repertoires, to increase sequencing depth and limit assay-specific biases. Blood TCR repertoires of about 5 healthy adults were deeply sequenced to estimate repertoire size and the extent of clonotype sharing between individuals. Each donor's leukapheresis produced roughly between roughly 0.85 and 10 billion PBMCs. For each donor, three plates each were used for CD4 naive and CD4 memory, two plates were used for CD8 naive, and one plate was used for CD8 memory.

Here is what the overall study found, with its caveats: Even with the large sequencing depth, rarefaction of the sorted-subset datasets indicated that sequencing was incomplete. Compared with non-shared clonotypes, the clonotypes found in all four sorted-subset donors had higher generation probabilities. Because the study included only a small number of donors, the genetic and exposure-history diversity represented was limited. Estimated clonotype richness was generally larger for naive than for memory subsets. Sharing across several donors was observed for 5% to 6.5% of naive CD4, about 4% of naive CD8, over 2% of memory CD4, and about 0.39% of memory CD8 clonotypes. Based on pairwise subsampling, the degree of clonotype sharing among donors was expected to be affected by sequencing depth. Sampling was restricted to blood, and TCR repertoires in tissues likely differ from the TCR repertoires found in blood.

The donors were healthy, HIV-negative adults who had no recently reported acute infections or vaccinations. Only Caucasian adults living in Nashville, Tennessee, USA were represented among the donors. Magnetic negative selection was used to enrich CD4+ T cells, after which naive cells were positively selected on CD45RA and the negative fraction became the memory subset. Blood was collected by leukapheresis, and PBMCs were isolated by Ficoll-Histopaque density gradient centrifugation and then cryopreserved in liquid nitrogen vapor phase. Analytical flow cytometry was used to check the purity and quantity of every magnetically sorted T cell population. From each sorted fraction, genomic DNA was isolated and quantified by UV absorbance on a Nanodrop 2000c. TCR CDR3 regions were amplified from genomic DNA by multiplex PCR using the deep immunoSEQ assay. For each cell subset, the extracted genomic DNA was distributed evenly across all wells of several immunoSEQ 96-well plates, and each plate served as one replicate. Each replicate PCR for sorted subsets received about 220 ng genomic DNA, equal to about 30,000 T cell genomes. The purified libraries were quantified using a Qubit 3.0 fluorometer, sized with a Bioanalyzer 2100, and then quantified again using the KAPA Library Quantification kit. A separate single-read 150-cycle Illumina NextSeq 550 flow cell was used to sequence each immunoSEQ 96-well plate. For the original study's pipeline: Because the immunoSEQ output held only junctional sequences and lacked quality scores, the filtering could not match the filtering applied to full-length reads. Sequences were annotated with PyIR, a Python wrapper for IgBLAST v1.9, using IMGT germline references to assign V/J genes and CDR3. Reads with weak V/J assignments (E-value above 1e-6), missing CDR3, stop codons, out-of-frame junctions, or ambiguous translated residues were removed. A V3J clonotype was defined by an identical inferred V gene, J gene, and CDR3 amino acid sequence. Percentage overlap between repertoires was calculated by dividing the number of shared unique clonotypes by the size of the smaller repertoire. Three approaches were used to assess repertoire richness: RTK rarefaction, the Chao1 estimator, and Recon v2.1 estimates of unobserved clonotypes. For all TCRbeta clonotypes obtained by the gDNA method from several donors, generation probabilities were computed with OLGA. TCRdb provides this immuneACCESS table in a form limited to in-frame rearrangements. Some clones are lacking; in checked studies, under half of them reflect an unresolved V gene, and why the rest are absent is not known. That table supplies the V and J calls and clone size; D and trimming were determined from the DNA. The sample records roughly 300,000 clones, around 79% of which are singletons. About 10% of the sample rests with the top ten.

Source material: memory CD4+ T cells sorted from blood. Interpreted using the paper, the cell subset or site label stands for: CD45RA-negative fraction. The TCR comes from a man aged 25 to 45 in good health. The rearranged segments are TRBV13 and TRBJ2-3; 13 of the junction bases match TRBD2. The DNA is TGTGCCAGCAGCCGAAGACTAGCGGGAGGACAGGTGGGCACAGATACGCAGTATTTT. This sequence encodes CASSRRLAGGQVGTDTQYF.